What follows are 20 T cell receptor delta chains derived from one specimen sequenced in a study of γδ T cells in repeated Plasmodium falciparum infection. Bulk repertoires came from Vgamma9/Vdelta2+ or Vdelta2-negative gammadelta T cells flow-sorted from PBMC. TCRdb ran CATT on the multiplex PCR reads. The sample lists over 55,000 delta-chain clones; approximately 1.5% were seen once. Sequencing was done on a sample of gamma-delta T cells from blood. All receptors derive from a pool of human donors (malaria-infected and uninfected, not separated).

Note on this clone: This is likely an artifact of a read error, given a far larger clone one base away. The same CDR3 also results from other DNA sequences found in this sample. As DNA, the CDR3 is TGTGCTCTTGGGTTTTCCTACCTGCAAGACCTGGGGGATACTCGGGCGGCACAACTCTTCTTT. It codes for CALGFSYLQDLGDTRAAQLFF. The chain has TRDV1 and TRDJ2; 11 bases line up with TRDD3. The ends lost 5 bases at V and 8 bases at J; junction bases unmatched: 25. Germline values: CDR1 TSWWSYY, CDR2 QGS. The CDR3 is made up of 21 amino acids.

With respect to this clone: TCRdb's entry gives the protein of a much larger clone, which mismatches this DNA's translation at residue 16, likely from a read error; the protein reported here is translated from the DNA. The chain combines TRDV1 with TRDJ1; 10 nucleotides match TRDD3. TCRdb supplies no J gene; here it was assigned by aligning the nucleotide sequence to germline. Germline CDR1 is TSWWSYY and CDR2 is QGS. V was pared by 3 bases and J by 3 bases, with 22 bases of the junction left unmatched. The CDR3 has 21 residues. CDR3 protein: CALGDPPSSRDWGMYADKLIF. CDR3 nucleotides: TGTGCTCTTGGGGATCCTCCTTCCTCCCGGGACTGGGGGATGTACGCCGATAAACTCATCTTT.

This clone was detected only a few times. No J gene was assigned, while the V gene was called as TRDV1; the table names TRDD3, a call not compared with the DNA. Germline values: CDR1 TSWWSYY, CDR2 QGS. This CDR3 has 20 residues. CDR3 loop: CALGDLTSFSRTGGYALLTF. CDR3 nucleotides: TGTGCTCTTGGGGACCTAACTTCCTTCAGTCGTACTGGGGGATACGCCCTCCTTACTTTC.

In this sample, this clone turned up a few times. A read error is the likely source, as a far larger clone sits one nucleotide away. At the DNA level, this CDR3 is encoded by other sequences in the same sample as well. This sequence joins TRDV1 and TRDJ1; D is possibly TRDD3 (10 bases). Germline matching of the DNA provided the J gene here, since TCRdb leaves it blank. Germline CDR1 TSWWSYY, CDR2 QGS. This CDR3 comprises 25 residues. Trimming shortened V by 9 bases and J by 0 bases, and 47 bases separated the two germline ends. The CDR3 loop is CALLPKPTFLPLLIVLGDYTDKLIF. As DNA, the CDR3 is TGTGCTCTCTTACCCAAACCGACCTTCCTACCTCTTTTGATTGTACTGGGGGATTACACCGATAAACTCATCTTT.

This clone was seen many times. Since a far larger clone is one base different, this is likely a read error. This same CDR3 is encoded by further DNA sequences in the sample. The chain uses TRDV1 and TRDJ1; possibly TRDD3 for D (5 bases). The CDR3 covers 13 residues. In germline, CDR1 is TSWWSYY, CDR2 QGS. The CDR3 is CALGAITTDKLIF. The CDR3 nucleotides read TGTGCCCTTGGGGCCATAACCACAGATAAACTCATCTTT.

This clone was observed a handful of times. The protein given by TCRdb reflects a much larger clone and differs at residue 4 from this DNA's translation, likely from a read error; the protein shown is the DNA's translation. The chain employs TRDV2 and TRDJ1, with 11 bases fitting TRDD3. As TCRdb names no J gene, one was assigned here on the basis of a DNA match to germline. The CDR3 sequence is 21 residues long. Germline lookup yields CDR1 GEAIGNYY and CDR2 EKD. CDR3 nucleotide sequence: TGTGCCTGTGGCACCGTTGTACTGGGGGATAAGCCCCTTTACTACACCGATAAACTCATCTTT. Protein sequence: CACGTVVLGDKPLYYTDKLIF.

Within the sample, this clone is medium-sized. Other nucleotide sequences in the sample specify the same CDR3. The chain is built from TRDV1 and TRDJ1, with 8 nucleotides matching TRDD3. The germline gives CDR1 TSWWSYY, CDR2 QGS. The CDR3 totals 21 residues. Germline trimming cut 2 bases from V and 5 bases from J; bases unmatched to any gene: 25. This chain's CDR3 is CALGEGSRFPYLLGAIDKLIF. As DNA, the CDR3 is TGTGCTCTTGGGGAAGGATCTAGATTTCCCTATTTACTGGGGGCCATTGATAAACTCATCTTT.

This clone has only a few counts. A far larger clone is a single base away, which makes a read error likely. At the DNA level, this CDR3 is encoded by other sequences in the same sample as well. The chain combines TRDV1 with TRDJ1; perhaps TRDD3 as D (6 bases). Germline V gives CDR1 TSWWSYY, CDR2 QGS. This CDR3 region has 19 residues. In nucleotides, the CDR3 is TGTGCCCTTGGCCCTTACTCCCGGGGGAACTCGCGTCCCACCGATAAACTCATCTTT. It encodes CALGPYSRGNSRPTDKLIF.

The chain recombines TRDV1 with TRDJ1; 13 bases fit TRDD3. No J gene was available from TCRdb, and it was assigned here by a germline match of the DNA. The length of the CDR3 is 19 residues. V dropped 0 bases and J dropped 4; count of bases not matched to a gene: 11. Germline V CDR1 and CDR2: TSWWSYY, QGS. The CDR3 spells CALGELSEYWGIRIDKLIF. Here the CDR3 DNA reads TGTGCTCTTGGGGAACTCTCGGAATACTGGGGGATACGGATCGATAAACTCATCTTT.

This clone was seen more than once but under ten times. This DNA's translation differs at residue 6 from TCRdb's protein, which comes from a much larger clone; a read error is likely, and the protein shown is translated from the DNA. The rearrangement joins TRDV1 to TRDJ1; 9 bases agree with TRDD3. The CDR3 runs 21 residues. V lost 2 bases, J lost 0 bases, and 19 bases stayed unmatched. Looked up from germline, CDR1 is TSWWSYY and CDR2 is QGS. CDR3 sequence reads: CALGEDEGPLGETLYTDKLIF. The CDR3 region has the DNA TGTGCTCTTGGGGAAGACGAGGGCCCACTGGGGGAAACCCTCTACACCGATAAACTCATCTTT.

This clone was counted ten times or more. TCRdb's protein for this DNA is that of a much larger clone and differs from the translation at residue 22, likely a read error; the protein shown is the DNA translation. This chain uses TRDV1 with TRDJ1; 10 nucleotides line up with TRDD3. The CDR3 is 23 residues long. The germline V gene encodes CDR1 TSWWSYY and CDR2 QGS. The CDR3, as DNA: TGTGCTCTTGGGGAACGAGGTAAGGGTGGCCTACGACTGGGGGATTCCAGACCGTGTAAACTCACCTTT. Its protein is CALGERGKGGLRLGDSRPCKLTF.

This clone was counted a few times. The protein recorded in TCRdb matches a much larger clone and deviates from this DNA's translation at residue 11, suggesting a read error; the protein here is obtained by translating the DNA. The chain links TRAV38-2/DV8 to TRDJ1, with 9 bases that match TRDD3. The CDR3 length is 17 residues. The V and J ends lost 1 base and 3 bases, in that order; junction bases with no gene match: 10. Germline values: CDR1 TSESDYY, CDR2 QEAYKQQN. The CDR3 is CAYRSTARGIPSDKLIF. The CDR3 region has the DNA TGTGCTTATAGGAGCACCGCCCGGGGGATACCGTCCGATAAACTCATCTTT.

On this clone itself: For this DNA, TCRdb reports the protein of a much larger clone, which diverges at residue 8, most likely from a read error; the protein presented here is translated directly from the DNA. This rearrangement joins TRDV1 to TRDJ1, with TRDD3 matching 8 bases. The CDR3 contains 22 residues. Germline V gene lookup returns CDR1 TSWWSYY and CDR2 QGS. The CDR3, as DNA: TGTGCTCTTGGGGAATCTCACACCCTACGCATTCGGGGGATAGAGGACACCGGTAAACTCATCTTT. Residues: CALGESHTLRIRGIEDTGKLIF.

Comment on this clone: A far more abundant clone sits one base away, making this likely a read error. The sample carries other DNA sequences with the same CDR3. This chain joins TRDV1 and TRDJ1; D is uncertain. The germline gives CDR1 TSWWSYY, CDR2 QGS. CDR3 size: 12 residues. The CDR3 sequence is CALGEPAHKLIF. CDR3 sequence (DNA): TGTGCTCTTGGAGAACCAGCGCATAAACTCATCTTT.

This clone was found a few times. The protein held in TCRdb is that of a much larger clone and does not match this DNA's translation at residue 21, likely because of a read error; the protein shown is translated from the DNA. Here the V gene is TRDV1, but the J gene went uncalled; TRDD3, the table's D call, lacks a check against the DNA. Germline V gene data show CDR1 as TSWWSYY and CDR2 as QGS. This CDR3 region has 23 residues. CDR3: CALGKPSSYRGYATLGYTDKPIF. In nucleotides, the CDR3 is TGTGCTCTTGGGAAACCCTCTTCCTACAGGGGATACGCCACACTCGGGTACACCGATAAACCCATCTTT.

This clone was counted between two and nine times. One base separates it from a far larger clone, so it is likely a read error. This CDR3 is also generated by other DNA sequences in the sample. The CDR3 reads CACDTVETGGDLYTDKLIF. The CDR3 region has the DNA TGTGCCTGTGACACCGTCGAAACAGGGGGGGATCTGTACACCGATAAACTTATCTTT. The J gene went uncalled, whereas the V gene is TRDV2; the table's D call, TRDD3, has no DNA check behind it. Germline-derived CDR1 and CDR2 are GEAIGNYY and EKD. The CDR3 has 19 amino acids.

Concerning this clone: Translating this DNA gives a protein that differs at residue 5 from the TCRdb one, which belongs to a much larger clone; a read error is likely, and the protein shown is this translation. The chain employs TRDV1 and TRDJ1; D is unresolved. TCRdb supplies no J gene; here it was assigned by aligning the nucleotide sequence to germline. V was cut by 4 bases and J by 0 bases, with 24 bases left in between. The CDR3 contains 19 residues. CDR1 is TSWWSYY and CDR2 is QGS in the germline V gene. The CDR3 spells CALGVLKVTTVRYTDKLIF. CDR3 nucleotides: TGTGCTCTTGGGGTACTAAAGGTGACTACTGTTCGGTACACCGATAAACTCATCTTT.

There are a few counts of this clone. A read error is the likely source, as a far larger clone sits one nucleotide away. Within the sample, other DNA sequences also encode this same CDR3. The chain couples TRDV2 to TRDJ4, with D perhaps TRDD2 (5 bases). TCRdb leaves out the J gene; it was filled in here by matching the DNA to germline. This CDR3 has 16 residues. The germline V gene has CDR1 GEAIGNYY and CDR2 EKD. The CDR3 protein is CACDLRALGNGRPLIF. The CDR3 nucleotides are TGCGCCTGTGACCTTCGGGCCTTAGGAAACGGTAGACCCCTGATCTTT.

Many counts were recorded for this clone. TCRdb's entry gives the protein of a much larger clone, which mismatches this DNA's translation at residue 11, likely from a read error; the protein reported here is translated from the DNA. The V and J genes are TRDV1 and TRDJ1, with D possibly TRDD3 on 6 matching bases. V shed 5 bases and J shed 1 base, with 32 bases lying between them. The CDR3 length is 21 residues. Germline values: CDR1 TSWWSYY, CDR2 QGS. The chain's CDR3 is CALGKASAYWRIPIFTDKLIF. CDR3 DNA: TGTGCTCTTGGGAAGGCCTCTGCGTACTGGAGGATACCCATCTTCACCGATAAACTCATCTTT.

Regarding this clone: TCRdb records a much larger clone's protein for this DNA, with a difference at residue 12 that likely arises from a read error; the protein given is the translation of the DNA. The chain couples TRDV1 to TRDJ1; TRDD2 is a possible D gene (5 bases). This CDR3 contains 18 residues. Germline CDR1 TSWWSYY, CDR2 QGS. CDR3 sequence reads: CALGDPRPTPLATGKLIF. DNA for the CDR3: TGTGCTCTTGGGGACCCTAGACCTACACCCCTGGCGACCGGTAAACTCATCTTT.